This T cell receptor beta chain was profiled in a study of T cell responses to AZD1222 COVID-19 vaccine. Study observations and caveats: After the peak T cell response, and only then, were repertoires sampled.

Comment on this clone: What it binds is unknown.

The repertoire was sequenced with immunoSEQ multiplex PCR; TCRdb's copy has only in-frame clones and lacks some. Of roughly 100,000 clones detected, 90% appear once; the ten largest clones hold 1% to 1.5%. The CDR3 is 14 amino acids. Germline loops: CDR1 LGHDT, CDR2 YNNKEL (reference sequence). Trimming took 1 base from V and 7 from J, leaving 14 bases between them. The chain is built from TRBV3-1 (or the pseudogene TRBV3-2) and TRBJ2-7; D is perhaps TRBD1 (5 bases). The TCR sequence derives from an adult in good health. Source: peripheral blood, taken on day 0 of AZD1222 vaccination. The CDR3 loop reads CASSQAWGPSEQYF. The CDR3 region has the DNA TGTGCCAGCAGCCAAGCCTGGGGCCCTTCGGAGCAGTACTTC.